The 28 T cell receptor beta chains below all came from one sample that was sequenced in a study of cytomegalovirus exposure and HLA in healthy donors. With 60 Vbeta and 13 Jbeta primers, the PCR was carried out. Profiling relied on immunoSEQ multiplex PCR, and the TCRdb table lists in-frame clones only, not all of them. Altogether about 190,000 clones are present, roughly four fifths being singletons, with the ten largest covering 1.5% to 2%. Specimen: PBMCs. All receptors derive from a man younger than 35 in good health and CMV-seronegative.

This clone was detected only a few times. CDR3 DNA sequence: TGTGCCAGTAGTATGGTAGCTAGCGGGAGTCCCTCCCACGAGGGCAATGAGCAGTTCTTC. Amino acid sequence: CASSMVASGSPSHEGNEQFF. The chain couples TRBV19 to TRBJ2-1; TRBD2 agrees at 10 bases. Germline V gives CDR1 LNHDA, CDR2 SQIVND (reference sequence). Germline trimming cut 3 bases from V and 6 bases from J; bases unmatched to any gene: 20. This CDR3 contains 20 residues.

As concerns this clone: The final CDR3 position lacks the conserved phenylalanine or tryptophan, pointing to a likely read error. This chain links TRBV10-1 with TRBJ1-2; no reliable D call. The CDR3 is 13 amino acids. Trimming removed 0 bases from V and 4 bases from J, with 6 bases in between. CDR1 and CDR2 (germline): WNHNN, SYGVQD (reference sequence). The CDR3 protein is CASSESGSYGYTL. The CDR3 DNA is TGCGCCAGCAGTGAGTCGGGGAGCTATGGCTACACCCTC.

This chain joins TRBV19 and TRBJ1-2, with 7 bases matching TRBD1. Germline lookup yields CDR1 LNHDA and CDR2 SQIVND (reference sequence). CDR3 size: 15 residues. J lost 2 bases, V lost 5 bases, and 8 bases had no gene match. The CDR3 sequence is CASSLWTGNNYGYTF. DNA for the CDR3: TGTGCCAGTAGTTTGTGGACAGGTAACAACTATGGCTACACCTTC.

CDR3 nucleotides: TGCGCCAGCAGCTCGCAGGGGGGATACGAGCAGTACTTC. Translating gives CASSSQGGYEQYF. The chain employs TRBV5-1 and TRBJ2-7; tentatively, D is TRBD1 (7 bases). Per the germline V gene, CDR1 is SGHRS and CDR2 is YFSETQ. The CDR3 sequence is 13 residues long. Trimming shortened V by 3 bases and J by 4 bases, and 11 bases separated the two germline ends. Drawing the rest from reference TRBV5-1 and TRBJ2-7, the complete variable domain is KAGVTQTPRYLIKTRGQQVTLSCSPISGHRSVSWYQQTPGQGLQFLFEYFSETQRNKGNFPGRFSGRQFSNSRSEMNVSTLELGDSALYLCASSSQGGYEQYFGPGTRLTVT.

V is TRBV9 and J is TRBJ2-5; 10 bases fit TRBD1. V was clipped by 0 bases and J by 5 bases; unmatched bases: 7. CDR1 is SGDLS and CDR2 is YYNGEE in the germline V gene. The CDR3 totals 16 residues. The CDR3 protein is CASSVEGQGRGETQYF. CDR3 DNA: TGTGCCAGCAGCGTAGAGGGACAGGGGAGAGGGGAGACCCAGTACTTC.

In this sample, this clone turned up a few times. The chain is built from TRBV18 and TRBJ2-6; 11 bases match TRBD1. The CDR3 sequence is 20 residues long. CDR1 and CDR2 (germline): KGHSH, LQKENI. The junction had 14 bases not matched to a gene; V was cut back by 4 bases and J by 3 bases. CDR3 sequence reads: CASSLLIRDRGARGANVLTF. CDR3 DNA: TGTGCCAGCTCACTGCTAATCCGGGACAGGGGGGCGCGTGGGGCCAACGTCCTGACTTTC.

The gene calls are TRBV28 and TRBJ1-5; TRBD1 matches 7 bases. The V segment lost 6 bases and the J segment 3 bases; nucleotides outside the gene matches: 14. Germline loops: CDR1 MDHEN, CDR2 SYDVKM. The CDR3 covers 17 residues. CDR3 nucleotide sequence: TGTGCCAGCAGCCCACAGGGGTCCTTTAGATACAATCAGCCCCAGCATTTT. Translated, it gives CASSPQGSFRYNQPQHF.

Comments on this clone: The same CDR3 arises from other DNA sequences in this sample as well. This chain links TRBV9 with TRBJ1-1; no clear D. The CDR3 runs 13 residues. From germline, CDR1 is SGDLS and CDR2 YYNGEE. V dropped 6 bases and J dropped 1 base, with 10 bases sitting between them. The CDR3 DNA reads as TGTGCCAGCACACGGGGTAGGAACACTGAAGCTTTCTTT. It encodes CASTRGRNTEAFF.

V usage is TRBV15 and J usage is TRBJ2-2; tentatively, D is TRBD2 (6 bases). The CDR3 totals 15 residues. CDR1 and CDR2 from the germline V gene are LNHNV and YYDKDF (reference sequence). V gave up 6 bases and J gave up 6 bases, with 17 bases separating them. The CDR3 here is CATRIEVGGPGELFF. DNA for the CDR3: TGTGCCACCAGGATCGAAGTAGGAGGGCCCGGGGAGCTGTTTTTT.

The CDR3 nucleotides are TGTGCCAGCAGTTACCAAAGGGGTCGGGGGAATCAGCCCCAGCATTTT. It translates to CASSYQRGRGNQPQHF. The rearrangement joins TRBV6-6 to TRBJ1-5; D perhaps matches TRBD1 (5 bases). Germline loops: CDR1 MNHNY, CDR2 SVGAGI (reference sequence). CDR3 length: 16 residues. Trimming removed 2 bases at V and 4 bases at J, with 15 bases between.

This sequence joins TRBV5-4 and TRBJ2-3, with no clear D. V was clipped by 9 bases and J by 4 bases, with 18 bases between them. From germline, CDR1 is SGHNT and CDR2 YYREEE (reference sequence). The CDR3 length is 14 residues. The CDR3 DNA reads as TGTGCCACCAAAGGAGCCGAGAACGCAGATACGCAGTATTTT. Amino acid sequence: CATKGAENADTQYF.

The chain joins TRBV11-2 to TRBJ1-2; D remains ambiguous. The length of the CDR3 is 15 residues. Germline loops: CDR1 SGHAT, CDR2 FQNNGV. Trimming pared 0 bases from V and 2 bases from J, leaving 10 bases between. The CDR3 nucleotides are TGTGCCAGCAGCTTAGAGGCCGATGTCAACTATGGCTACACCTTC. Translation gives CASSLEADVNYGYTF.

The rearrangement joins TRBV6-5 to TRBJ1-2; TRBD1 aligns across 10 bases. CDR1 and CDR2 (germline): MNHEY, SVGAGI. The CDR3 runs to 15 residues. The junction had 10 bases not matched to a gene; V was cut back by 5 bases and J by 7 bases. The chain's CDR3 is CASSNKTGGLAGYTF. The CDR3 DNA is TGTGCCAGCAGTAACAAGACAGGGGGCCTTGCTGGCTACACCTTC.

As to this clone: This sample also contains other DNA sequences that code for the same CDR3. The CDR3 reads CASSPAGGSYNEQFF. In DNA form, the CDR3 reads TGTGCCAGCTCACCGGCGGGGGGAAGCTACAATGAGCAGTTCTTC. The chain joins TRBV18 to TRBJ2-1, with TRBD2 matching over 8 bases. The length of the CDR3 is 15 residues. CDR1 and CDR2 (germline): KGHSH, LQKENI. V was pared by 3 bases and J by 3 bases, with 4 bases of the junction left unmatched.

The J gene is TRBJ2-7, the V gene TRBV28; 11 bases are a match to TRBD2. The trim removed 5 bases at V and 3 bases at J, leaving 6 bases unmatched. CDR3 length: 15 residues. Looked up from germline, CDR1 is MDHEN and CDR2 is SYDVKM. The CDR3 region is CASSPLGTSGYEQYF. Written as DNA, the CDR3 is TGTGCCAGCAGTCCTCTCGGGACTAGCGGCTACGAGCAGTACTTC. Supplemented by reference TRBV28 and TRBJ2-7, the full variable domain reads DVKVTQSSRYLVKRTGEKVFLECVQDMDHENMFWYRQDPGLGLRLIYFSYDVKMKEKGDIPEGYSVSREKKERFSLILESASTNQTSMYLCASSPLGTSGYEQYFGPGTRLTVT.

This clone was detected a few times. The chain combines TRBV25-1 with TRBJ1-3, with D hard to call. CDR3 size: 15 residues. V lost 8 bases to trimming and J lost 0 bases, with 14 bases between them. Germline V gene sequence: CDR1 MGHDK, CDR2 SYGVNS. The CDR3 DNA follows: TGTGCCAGCGCCCCGACGAGACTCTCTGGAAACACCATATATTTT. Translating gives CASAPTRLSGNTIYF.

CDR3 sequence reads: CASSQFLAGAYEQYF. The CDR3 bases are TGTGCCAGCAGCCAATTTTTAGCGGGGGCCTACGAGCAGTACTTC. V is TRBV14 and J is TRBJ2-7, with 9 bases that match TRBD2. The CDR3 covers 15 residues. The germline gives CDR1 SGHDN, CDR2 FVKESK. V lost 2 bases, J lost 2 bases, and 4 bases stayed unmatched.

The rearrangement links TRBV28 to TRBJ2-5, with TRBD2 matching over 9 bases. The DNA end lines up better with TRBJ2-7; the J call may be wrong. Germline lookup yields CDR1 MDHEN and CDR2 SYDVKM. CDR3 size: 14 residues. CDR3 bases: TGTGCCAGCAGTTCAGCGGGAGGTGCCTACGAGCAGTACTTC. The encoded protein is CASSSAGGAYEQYF.

The chain joins TRBV29-1 to TRBJ2-5, with 10 positions matching TRBD2. The J call may be mistaken, given a closer DNA end match to TRBJ2-7. This CDR3 is built from 14 residues. CDR1 is SQVTM, CDR2 ANQGSEA, per germline. CDR3 residues: CSVALAGDSYEQYF. The DNA for the CDR3 is TGCAGCGTTGCGCTAGCGGGGGACTCCTACGAGCAGTACTTC.

This chain's CDR3 is CASSAYRGTEAFF. The DNA of the CDR3 is TGTGCCAGCAGTGCTTACAGGGGCACTGAAGCTTTCTTT. This chain joins TRBV6-1 and TRBJ1-1, with TRBD1 identical over 7 bases. The CDR3 length is 13 residues. Trimming cost V 4 bases and J 4 bases; bases outside gene matches: 3. Germline assignment: CDR1 MNHNS and CDR2 SASEGT.

The chain is built from TRBV27 and TRBJ2-3, with 8 bases lining up with TRBD1. Germline CDR1 and CDR2: MNHEY and SMNVEV (reference sequence). The CDR3 covers 14 residues. V lost 3 bases and J lost 12; bases outside the gene matches: 11. The CDR3 DNA reads TGTGCCAGCAGTTTTGAGGTTCTGGGACAGGTTCAGTATTTT. This codes for CASSFEVLGQVQYF.

This sequence joins TRBV28 and TRBJ1-5; D remains ambiguous. V lost 8 bases to trimming and J lost 1 base, with 6 bases between them. This CDR3 spans 12 amino acids. From germline, CDR1 is MDHEN and CDR2 SYDVKM. This chain's CDR3 is CASVRSNQPQHF. The CDR3 DNA sequence: TGTGCCAGCGTCAGGAGCAATCAGCCCCAGCATTTT.

J is TRBJ1-2 and V is TRBV7-2; D unclear. The V and J ends lost 8 bases and 2 bases respectively, with 9 bases between them. The CDR3 covers 12 residues. The germline gives CDR1 SGHTA, CDR2 FQGNSA. The CDR3 DNA sequence: TGTGCCAGCTTGGGAGAGAACTATGGCTACACCTTC. Translation: CASLGENYGYTF.

This clone was seen a handful of times. This chain connects TRBV6-6 to TRBJ2-7, with 7 bases aligning to TRBD1. There are 14 residues in the CDR3. Germline CDR1 is MNHNY and CDR2 is SVGAGI (reference sequence). The V segment lost 8 bases and the J segment 2 bases; nucleotides outside the gene matches: 9. The CDR3 reads CASSPDRPPYEQYF. The CDR3 DNA reads as TGTGCCAGCTCTCCGGACAGGCCACCCTACGAGCAGTACTTC.

This chain links TRBV28 with TRBJ2-5, with 7 bases lining up with TRBD1. The end of the DNA is better explained by TRBJ2-7, so the J call may be wrong. Germline CDR1 and CDR2: MDHEN and SYDVKM. The length of the CDR3 is 13 residues. CDR3 residues: CASSLGQSYEQYF. In DNA form, the CDR3 reads TGTGCCAGCAGCCTGGGACAGTCCTACGAGCAGTACTTC.

The rearrangement uses TRBV20-1 and TRBJ2-1; 7 bases match TRBD2. In germline, CDR1 is DFQATT, CDR2 SNEGSKA (reference sequence). The V segment lost 5 bases and the J segment 11 bases; nucleotides outside the gene matches: 6. The CDR3 covers 11 residues. The CDR3 loop is CSASGLGQQFF. The CDR3 DNA reads as TGCAGTGCTTCCGGACTAGGACAGCAGTTCTTC.

The V call is TRBV4-1, the J call TRBJ2-7; 9 bases agree with TRBD2. This CDR3 spans 16 amino acids. The germline V gene has CDR1 MGHRA and CDR2 YSYEKL. Unmatched junction bases numbered 9, after V lost 1 base and J lost 5 bases. The CDR3 DNA is TGCGCCAGCAGCCAAGTTAGGCGGGAGGGCCGGCACGAGCAGTACTTC. Translation gives CASSQVRREGRHEQYF.

CDR3 residues: CASSSGTGSMGQYF. The CDR3 nucleotides read TGTGCCAGCAGCTCCGGGACAGGGTCTATGGGCCAGTACTTC. The gene calls are TRBV5-6 and TRBJ2-7; TRBD1 matches 9 bases. Unmatched junction bases numbered 11, after V lost 3 bases and J lost 10 bases. Germline V gene lookup returns CDR1 SGHDT and CDR2 YYEEEE. CDR3 length equals 14 residues.